A selection of T cell receptor beta chains follows, all from one sample in a study of blood T cells in healthy people across ages. TCRdb reanalysed the 5' RACE reads using MiXCR and keeps one entry per CDR3 protein. This table holds 1,500,000 or so distinct CDR3 sequences, 59% found once. Input material: blood. Receptor source: a man aged 18 to 29 in good health. Both conserved end residues are part of each CDR3. The D gene is left open where the match is weak. Size values are once, few and many counts, or a class for expanded clones, and some rows have none.

>TRBV20-1|TRBD1|few|TRBJ2-5|14
TGCAGTGCTAGGATGGACAGGATCCAAGAGACCCAGTACTTC
CSARMDRIQETQYF
>TRBV7-9|.|.|TRBJ2-1|16
TGTGCCAGCAGCCCCCAGGTGGGTCAGGGGTACAATGAGCAGTTCTTC
CASSPQVGQGYNEQFF
>TRBV20-1|TRBD2|.|TRBJ2-3|15
TGCAGTGCTAGACGACTAGCGGGAGACACAGATACGCAGTATTTT
CSARRLAGDTDTQYF
>TRBV7-2|TRBD1|few|TRBJ2-3|15
TGTGCCAGCAGCTTAGGGGACAGGCATACAGATACGCAGTATTTT
CASSLGDRHTDTQYF
>TRBV5-6|.|.|TRBJ2-3|15
TGTGCCAGCAGCCCGGCGTTAGGCTTTAGGGATACGCAGTATTTT
CASSPALGFRDTQYF
>TRBV20-1|.|.|TRBJ2-1|16
TGCAGTGCTAGAGATAGAGGGAGGGGGGGCTGGAATGAGCAGTTCTTC
CSARDRGRGGWNEQFF
>TRBV12-3/TRBV12-4|TRBD1|.|TRBJ2-4|16
TGTGCCAGCAGTCTTCGACAGGGCCGGGCCAAAAACATTCAGTACTTC
CASSLRQGRAKNIQYF
>TRBV6-6|TRBD1|.|TRBJ1-5|17
TGTGCCAGCAGCTCTGACAGGGTCGAGCCCGGAAATCAGCCCCAGCATTTT
CASSSDRVEPGNQPQHF
>TRBV5-6|.|.|TRBJ2-5|14
TGTGCCAGCAATCGCGGCCTTTATGTGGAGACCCAGTACTTC
CASNRGLYVETQYF
>TRBV20-1|.|.|TRBJ1-5|13
TGCAGTCTGGACGGGACGGCTAATCAGCCCCAGCATTTT
CSLDGTANQPQHF
>TRBV13|.|.|TRBJ1-4|18
TGTGCCAGCAGCTTAGGCCTAAGTGGGTACGGATCGAATGAAAAACTGTTTTTT
CASSLGLSGYGSNEKLFF
>TRBV4-2|.|.|TRBJ2-7|15
TGTGCCAGCAGCCAAGAAGAGATGGGCTCCTACGAGCAGTACTTC
CASSQEEMGSYEQYF
>TRBV20-1|TRBD2|.|TRBJ2-3|17
TGCAGTGCTCCCCCCCTGGGGACTAGCGGGAGGGGAGATACGCAGTATTTT
CSAPPLGTSGRGDTQYF
>TRBV10-2|.|.|TRBJ1-1|14
TGCGCCAGCAGTGAGTCGGGAGTACTGACTGAAGCTTTCTTT
CASSESGVLTEAFF
>TRBV6-6|.|.|TRBJ2-1|11
TGTGCCAGCACCAAAAAGGGGGAGCAGTTCTTC
CASTKKGEQFF